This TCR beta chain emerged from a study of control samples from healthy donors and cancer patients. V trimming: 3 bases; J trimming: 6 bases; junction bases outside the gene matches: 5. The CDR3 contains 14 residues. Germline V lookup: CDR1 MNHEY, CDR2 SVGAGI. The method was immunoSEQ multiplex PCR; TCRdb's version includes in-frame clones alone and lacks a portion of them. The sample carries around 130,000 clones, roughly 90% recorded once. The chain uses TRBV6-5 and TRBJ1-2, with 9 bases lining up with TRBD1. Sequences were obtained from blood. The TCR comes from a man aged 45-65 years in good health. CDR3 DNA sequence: TGTGCCAGCAGTTATTCAACAGGGGGCAATGGCTACACCTTC. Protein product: CASSYSTGGNGYTF.